This T cell receptor (beta chain) originates from a study of T cells in Graves' hyperthyroidism and ophthalmopathy. Regions amplified from RNA transcripts were the TCR beta CDR3 regions. TCR CDR3 underwent first-round RT-PCR with the HTBI primer set. TCRdb re-analysed the multiplex PCR reads in MiXCR, keeping a single row per CDR3 protein. Counted here are hundreds of thousands of distinct CDR3 sequences, roughly a quarter occurring once; the ten biggest clones make up about 11%. This clonotype was counted at least ten times. Germline-derived CDR1 and CDR2 are SGDLS and YYNGEE. Unmatched junction bases numbered 3, after V lost 1 base and J lost 4 bases. The CDR3 loop spans 14 amino acids.

The chain uses TRBV9 and TRBJ2-7, with 9 nucleotides matching TRBD1. Sequenced sample: blood. The source is a woman aged 25 to 45 with Graves' ophthalmopathy. DNA for the CDR3: TGTGCCAGCAGCGTAACGGGACAGGGTTACGAGCAGTACTTC. Encoded protein: CASSVTGQGYEQYF.